These 8 T cell receptor beta chains originate from one sample sequenced in a study of beta chain features in type 1 diabetes. The authors reverse transcribed all of the isolated RNA, so sequencing captured expressed TCRB transcripts. Clones were read by immunoSEQ multiplex PCR, and TCRdb kept only the in-frame ones, dropping some. The data contain over 120,000 clones, about 9.2% of them singletons. The material sequenced was central memory CD4+ T cells from blood. The receptors derive from a man aged 18 to 35 in good health.

This clone was counted a few times. This sequence joins TRBV2 and TRBJ2-2; 9 bases match TRBD1. V gave up 6 bases and J gave up 6 bases; unmatched junction bases: 11. In germline, CDR1 is SNHLY, CDR2 FYNNEI. This CDR3 spans 16 amino acids. CDR3 amino acids: CASRGTGTGKPGELFF. CDR3 bases: TGTGCCAGCAGGGGGACCGGGACAGGGAAGCCCGGGGAGCTGTTTTTT.

Only a few counts were recorded for this clone. This chain joins TRBV7-2 and TRBJ2-1; D might be TRBD1 (7 bases). V shed 8 bases and J shed 8 bases, with 19 bases lying between them. This CDR3 is built from 14 residues. Germline V gives CDR1 SGHTA, CDR2 FQGNSA. CDR3 DNA: TGTGCCAGCCTCAGGGGGAGTGGCGGGGATGAGCAGTTCTTC. It yields the protein CASLRGSGGDEQFF.

This clone was observed a handful of times. The V call is TRBV23-1, the J call TRBJ1-2; the D is unclear. TRBV23-1 is filed as an ORF, its function uncertain. The CDR3 is made up of 13 amino acids. The V end was cut by 8 bases, the J end by 1 base, with 11 bases between. CDR3 nucleotide sequence: TGCGCCAGCCACGGGTGGCTTAACTATGGCTACACCTTC. Amino acid sequence: CASHGWLNYGYTF.

This clone showed up just a few times. J is TRBJ2-5 and V is TRBV6-5, with TRBD2 matching 7 bases. This CDR3 region has 16 residues. CDR1 and CDR2 from the germline V gene are MNHEY and SVGAGI. The junction had 9 bases not matched to a gene; V was cut back by 4 bases and J by 1 base. DNA for the CDR3: TGTGCCAGCAGTTTGGGGATGGGGGGGATCCAAGAGACCCAGTACTTC. This gives the protein CASSLGMGGIQETQYF.

The CDR3 nucleotides read TGTGCCAGCAGCCCGACCGGACGGGGTTCCTACGAGCAGTACTTC. Amino acids: CASSPTGRGSYEQYF. The chain joins TRBV5-4 to TRBJ2-7, with D possibly being TRBD2 (5 bases). Germline lookup yields CDR1 SGHNT and CDR2 YYREEE (reference sequence). V was cut by 4 bases and J by 1 base, with 15 bases left in between. The CDR3 is made up of 15 amino acids.

This clone was recorded a few times. CDR3 in amino acids: CASGLSDRVEKLFF. CDR3 nucleotides: TGTGCCAGCGGCCTTTCAGACAGGGTGGAAAAACTGTTTTTT. This sequence joins TRBV7-9 and TRBJ1-4; TRBD1 aligns across 7 bases. The CDR3 contains 14 residues. Germline V gene lookup returns CDR1 SEHNR and CDR2 FQNEAQ (reference sequence). V trimming: 8 bases; J trimming: 8 bases; junction bases outside the gene matches: 11.

This sequence joins TRBV2 and TRBJ1-2; 9 bases agree with TRBD1. This CDR3 region has 12 residues. CDR1 and CDR2 (germline): SNHLY, FYNNEI. After removal of 6 bases from V and 6 bases from J, the junction contained 2 bases not matched to a gene. CDR3 loop: CASRGTGHGYTF. CDR3 sequence (DNA): TGTGCCAGCAGAGGGACAGGGCATGGCTACACCTTC. The full variable domain, its missing parts supplied by reference TRBV2 and TRBJ1-2, is EPEVTQTPSHQVTQMGQEVILRCVPISNHLYFYWYRQILGQKVEFLVSFYNNEISEKSEIFDDQFSVERPDGSNFTLKIRSTKLEDSAMYFCASRGTGHGYTFGSGTRLTVV.

As DNA, the CDR3 is TGTGCCAGCAGCACCGTGCTAGCGGGGGGGTCTAACGAGCAGTACTTC. Its protein product is CASSTVLAGGSNEQYF. The chain recombines TRBV7-8 with TRBJ2-7; 12 bases are a match to TRBD2. V gave up 5 bases and J gave up 5 bases; unmatched junction bases: 10. The CDR3 spans 16 residues. CDR1 is SGHVS and CDR2 is FQNEAQ in the germline V gene.